The 9 T cell receptor beta chains reported below all come from one sample, sequenced in a study of cytomegalovirus exposure and HLA in healthy donors. PCR employed 60 Vbeta and 13 Jbeta primers. TCRdb's copy holds only in-frame clones and misses some; the assay was immunoSEQ multiplex PCR. The sample has over 250,000 clones, 86% seen once. Sequences were obtained from PBMCs. These TCRs come from a man in his forties in good health and CMV-seropositive.

In this sample, this clone turned up a few times. Within the sample, other DNA sequences also encode this same CDR3. V usage is TRBV7-2 and J usage is TRBJ1-1; no definite D call. The CDR3 totals 11 residues. Trimming stripped 5 bases from V and 2 bases from J, with 3 bases between. CDR1 and CDR2 from the germline V gene are SGHTA and FQGNSA. CDR3 region: CASSLNTEAFF. CDR3 DNA sequence: TGTGCCAGCAGCCTAAACACTGAAGCTTTCTTT.

This clone has only one observation. The V call is TRBV19, the J call TRBJ2-5, with TRBD2 identical over 10 bases. J was trimmed by 5 bases and V by 3 bases; bases with no gene match: 6. Germline V gene sequence: CDR1 LNHDA, CDR2 SQIVND (reference sequence). This CDR3 region has 15 residues. Here the CDR3 DNA reads TGTGCCAGTAGTATCTTCAATAGCGGGGGGGAGACCCAGTACTTC. It is translated as CASSIFNSGGETQYF. Filled out from reference TRBV19 and TRBJ2-5, the complete variable domain reads DGGITQSPKYLFRKEGQNVTLSCEQNLNHDAMYWYRQDPGQGLRLIYYSQIVNDFQKGDIAEGYSVSREKKESFPLTVTSAQKNPTAFYLCASSIFNSGGETQYFGPGTRLLVL.

In DNA, the CDR3 is TGTGCCAGCAGCTTAGACAGGGCTAAATCCTACGAGCAGTACTTC. Translation: CASSLDRAKSYEQYF. The chain joins TRBV7-8 to TRBJ2-7; D is possibly TRBD1 (6 bases). CDR1 SGHVS and CDR2 FQNEAQ come from the germline V gene. V was shortened by 1 base and J by 1 base, with 11 bases between the two germline ends. The CDR3 consists of 15 residues.

The genes are TRBV19 and TRBJ2-3; 9 positions agree with TRBD1. V trimming: 1 base; J trimming: 7 bases; junction bases outside the gene matches: 9. Germline CDR1 reads LNHDA; CDR2 reads SQIVND (reference sequence). This CDR3 comprises 16 residues. As DNA, the CDR3 is TGTGCCAGTAGTATAGCCTCCGGGACAGGGCAGTATACGCAGTATTTT. Its protein product is CASSIASGTGQYTQYF. Filled out from reference TRBV19 and TRBJ2-3, the complete variable domain reads DGGITQSPKYLFRKEGQNVTLSCEQNLNHDAMYWYRQDPGQGLRLIYYSQIVNDFQKGDIAEGYSVSREKKESFPLTVTSAQKNPTAFYLCASSIASGTGQYTQYFGPGTRLTVL.

The chain recombines TRBV28 with TRBJ2-1; D is possibly TRBD2 (7 bases). The CDR3 totals 15 residues. The germline gives CDR1 MDHEN, CDR2 SYDVKM. V was trimmed by 9 bases and J by 4 bases, leaving 19 bases between them. As DNA, the CDR3 is TGTGCCAGTTTGACGGCGGGGGCCGTATACAATGAGCAGTTCTTC. It specifies CASLTAGAVYNEQFF. Combining the CDR3 with reference TRBV28 and TRBJ2-1 gives the whole variable domain DVKVTQSSRYLVKRTGEKVFLECVQDMDHENMFWYRQDPGLGLRLIYFSYDVKMKEKGDIPEGYSVSREKKERFSLILESASTNQTSMYLCASLTAGAVYNEQFFGPGTRLTVL.

The rearrangement links TRBV2 to TRBJ2-1, with 10 nucleotides matching TRBD2. The J segment lost 3 bases and the V segment lost 5 bases, leaving 4 bases of the junction unmatched. The CDR3 loop spans 15 amino acids. Germline assignment: CDR1 SNHLY and CDR2 FYNNEI. DNA for the CDR3: TGTGCCAGCAGTCCAGCGGGAGGGAACTACAATGAGCAGTTCTTC. Amino acid sequence: CASSPAGGNYNEQFF.

The rearrangement links TRBV28 to TRBJ2-4, with 9 bases aligning to TRBD1. Germline lookup yields CDR1 MDHEN and CDR2 SYDVKM. Trimming cost V 6 bases and J 7 bases; bases outside gene matches: 7. CDR3 size: 14 residues. CDR3 region: CASSRIGTGNIQYF. The CDR3 DNA sequence: TGTGCCAGCAGCCGCATCGGGACAGGGAACATTCAGTACTTC.

J is TRBJ1-1 and V is TRBV19, with D tentatively TRBD1 (5 bases). Germline CDR1 is LNHDA and CDR2 is SQIVND (reference sequence). The CDR3 loop spans 17 amino acids. V was shortened by 2 bases and J by 3 bases, with 19 bases between the two germline ends. The CDR3 DNA reads as TGTGCCAGTAGTATAATTTGGATAGCAGGAGGGGACACTGAAGCTTTCTTT. It codes for CASSIIWIAGGDTEAFF.

This clone was seen a single time. V usage is TRBV19 and J usage is TRBJ1-6, with D possibly matching TRBD1 (5 bases). This CDR3 spans 15 amino acids. V was clipped by 3 bases and J by 8 bases, with 14 bases between them. Germline assignment: CDR1 LNHDA and CDR2 SQIVND (reference sequence). The CDR3 sequence is CASSIGAVSDSPLHF. DNA for the CDR3: TGTGCCAGTAGTATTGGGGCAGTTTCGGATTCACCCCTCCACTTT.